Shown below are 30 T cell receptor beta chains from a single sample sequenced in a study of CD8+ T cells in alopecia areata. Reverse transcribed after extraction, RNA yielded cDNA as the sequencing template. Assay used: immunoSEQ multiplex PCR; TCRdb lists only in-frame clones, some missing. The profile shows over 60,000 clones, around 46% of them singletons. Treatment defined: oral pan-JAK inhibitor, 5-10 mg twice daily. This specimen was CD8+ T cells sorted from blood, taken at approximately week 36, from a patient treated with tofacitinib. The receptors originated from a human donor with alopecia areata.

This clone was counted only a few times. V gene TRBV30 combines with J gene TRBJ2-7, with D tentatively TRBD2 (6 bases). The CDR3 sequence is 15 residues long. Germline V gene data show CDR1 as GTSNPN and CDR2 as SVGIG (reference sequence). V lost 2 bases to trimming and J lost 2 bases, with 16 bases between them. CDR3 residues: CAWSTGTGPTYEQYF. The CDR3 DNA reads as TGTGCCTGGAGTACCGGGACTGGCCCAACCTACGAGCAGTACTTC.

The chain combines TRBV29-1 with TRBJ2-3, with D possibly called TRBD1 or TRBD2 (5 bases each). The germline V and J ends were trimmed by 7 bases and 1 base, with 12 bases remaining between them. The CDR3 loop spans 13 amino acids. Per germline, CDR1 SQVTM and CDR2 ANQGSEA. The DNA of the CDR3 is TGCAGCGCACCCGGGGCGGGCACAGATACGCAGTATTTT. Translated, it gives CSAPGAGTDTQYF.

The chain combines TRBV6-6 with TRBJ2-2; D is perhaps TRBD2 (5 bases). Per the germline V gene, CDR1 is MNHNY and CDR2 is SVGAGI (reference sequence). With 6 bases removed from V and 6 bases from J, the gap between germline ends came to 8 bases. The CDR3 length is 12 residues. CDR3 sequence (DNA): TGTGCCAGCAGCGGGGATCCCGGGGAGCTGTTTTTT. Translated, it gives CASSGDPGELFF.

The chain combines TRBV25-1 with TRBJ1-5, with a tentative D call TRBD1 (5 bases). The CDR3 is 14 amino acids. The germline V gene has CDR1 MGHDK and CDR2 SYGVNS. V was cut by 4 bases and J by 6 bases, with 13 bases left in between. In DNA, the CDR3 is TGTGCCAGCAGTGCTAGTGGGGGAACTCAGCCCCAGCATTTT. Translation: CASSASGGTQPQHF. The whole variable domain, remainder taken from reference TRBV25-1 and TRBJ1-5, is EADIYQTPRYLVIGTGKKITLECSQTMGHDKMYWYQQDPGMELHLIHYSYGVNSTEKGDLSSESTVSRIRTEHFPLTLESARPSHTSQYLCASSASGGTQPQHFGDGTRLSIL.

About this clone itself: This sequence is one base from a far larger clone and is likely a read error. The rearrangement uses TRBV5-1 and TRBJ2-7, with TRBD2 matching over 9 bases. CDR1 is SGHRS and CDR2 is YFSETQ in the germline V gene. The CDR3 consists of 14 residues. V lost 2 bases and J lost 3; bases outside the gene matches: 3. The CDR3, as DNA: TGCGCCAGCAGCTTATCTAGCGGGAACTACGAGCAGTACTTC. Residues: CASSLSSGNYEQYF.

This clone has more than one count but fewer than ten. The CDR3 reads CASSSTVLAGGNRETQYF. The CDR3 nucleotides are TGTGCCAGCAGCTCTACTGTCCTGGCTGGCGGGAACCGAGAGACCCAGTACTTC. The rearrangement joins TRBV7-9 to TRBJ2-5; D is possibly TRBD2 (6 bases). CDR1 and CDR2 (germline): SEHNR, FQNEAQ (reference sequence). Between the trimmed V and J ends, which lost 4 bases and 4 bases, there was a span of 25 bases. The CDR3 consists of 18 residues.

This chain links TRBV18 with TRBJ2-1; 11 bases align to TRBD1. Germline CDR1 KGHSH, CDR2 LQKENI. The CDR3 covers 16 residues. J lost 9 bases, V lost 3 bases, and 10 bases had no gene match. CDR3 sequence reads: CASSPPGGQGVLEQFF. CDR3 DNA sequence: TGTGCCAGCTCACCGCCGGGGGGACAGGGGGTACTTGAGCAGTTCTTC.

The CDR3 region has the DNA TGTGCCAGCTCACGAGACAGGGGCCATCAGCCCCAGCATTTT. This sequence encodes CASSRDRGHQPQHF. The chain carries TRBV18 and TRBJ1-5, with TRBD1 matching over 8 bases. This CDR3 has 14 amino acids. V was clipped by 4 bases and J by 5 bases; unmatched bases: 4. Germline values: CDR1 KGHSH, CDR2 LQKENI.

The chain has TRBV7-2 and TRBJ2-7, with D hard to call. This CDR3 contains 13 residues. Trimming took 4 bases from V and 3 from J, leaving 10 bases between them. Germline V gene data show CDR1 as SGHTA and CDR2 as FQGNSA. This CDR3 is CASSSPPHYEQYF. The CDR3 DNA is TGTGCCAGCAGCTCGCCCCCCCACTACGAGCAGTACTTC. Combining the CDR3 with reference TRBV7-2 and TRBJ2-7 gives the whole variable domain GAGVSQSPSNKVTEKGKDVELRCDPISGHTALYWYRQSLGQGLEFLIYFQGNSAPDKSGLPSDRFSAERTGGSVSTLTIQRTQQEDSAVYLCASSSPPHYEQYFGPGTRLTVT.

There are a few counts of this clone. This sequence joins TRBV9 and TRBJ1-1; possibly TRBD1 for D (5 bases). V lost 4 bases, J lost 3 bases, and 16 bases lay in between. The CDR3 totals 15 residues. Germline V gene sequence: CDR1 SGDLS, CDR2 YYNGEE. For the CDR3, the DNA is TGTGCCAGCAGCAGATTCGGGACGGATTACACTGAAGCTTTCTTT. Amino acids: CASSRFGTDYTEAFF.

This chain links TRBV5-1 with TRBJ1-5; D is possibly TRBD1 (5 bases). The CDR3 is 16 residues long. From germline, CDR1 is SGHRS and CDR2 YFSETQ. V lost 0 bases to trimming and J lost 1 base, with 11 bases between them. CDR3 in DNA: TGCGCCAGCAGCTTGGGCCCCAGGGACAGCAATCAGCCCCAGCATTTT. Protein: CASSLGPRDSNQPQHF.

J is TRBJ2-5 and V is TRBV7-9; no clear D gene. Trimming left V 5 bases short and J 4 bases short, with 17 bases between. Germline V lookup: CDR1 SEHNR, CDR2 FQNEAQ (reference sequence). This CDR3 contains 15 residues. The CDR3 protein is CASSVTPRRPETQYF. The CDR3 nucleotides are TGTGCCAGCAGCGTTACGCCCAGGAGACCAGAGACCCAGTACTTC.

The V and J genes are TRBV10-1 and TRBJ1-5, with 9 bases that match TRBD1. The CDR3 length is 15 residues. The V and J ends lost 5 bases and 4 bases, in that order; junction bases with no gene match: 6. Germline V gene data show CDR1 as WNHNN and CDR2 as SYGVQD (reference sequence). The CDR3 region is CASSLPGQGNQPQHF. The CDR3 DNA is TGCGCCAGCAGTTTACCGGGACAGGGTAATCAGCCCCAGCATTTT.

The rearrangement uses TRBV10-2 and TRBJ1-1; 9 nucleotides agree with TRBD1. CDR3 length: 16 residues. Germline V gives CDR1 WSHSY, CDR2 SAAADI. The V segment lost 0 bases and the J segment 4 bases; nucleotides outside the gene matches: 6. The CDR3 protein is CASSESYRGQGTEAFF. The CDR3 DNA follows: TGCGCCAGCAGTGAGTCTTACAGGGGGCAAGGCACTGAAGCTTTCTTT.

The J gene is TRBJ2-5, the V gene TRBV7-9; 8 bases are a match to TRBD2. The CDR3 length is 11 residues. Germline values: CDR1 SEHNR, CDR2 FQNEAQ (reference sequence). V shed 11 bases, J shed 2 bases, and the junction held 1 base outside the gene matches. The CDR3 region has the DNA TGTGCCGCTAGCGGGCAAGAGACCCAGTACTTC. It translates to CAASGQETQYF.

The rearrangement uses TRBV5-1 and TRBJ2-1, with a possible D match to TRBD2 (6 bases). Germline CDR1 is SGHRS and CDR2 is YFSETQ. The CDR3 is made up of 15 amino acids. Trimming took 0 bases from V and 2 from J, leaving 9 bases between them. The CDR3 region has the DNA TGCGCCAGCAGCTTGGCCGGGGGTACCTACAATGAGCAGTTCTTC. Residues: CASSLAGGTYNEQFF.

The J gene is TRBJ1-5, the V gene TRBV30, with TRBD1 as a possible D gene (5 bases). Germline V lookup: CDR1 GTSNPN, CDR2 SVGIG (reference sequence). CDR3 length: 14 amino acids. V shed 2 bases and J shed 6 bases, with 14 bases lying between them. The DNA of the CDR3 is TGTGCCTGGAGTTCCGGGACCTACCCTCAGCCCCAGCATTTT. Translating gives CAWSSGTYPQPQHF.

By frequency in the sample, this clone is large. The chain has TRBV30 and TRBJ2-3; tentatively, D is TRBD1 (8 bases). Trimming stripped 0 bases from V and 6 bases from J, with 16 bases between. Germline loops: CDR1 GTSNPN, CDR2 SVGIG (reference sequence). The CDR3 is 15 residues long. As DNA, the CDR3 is TGTGCCTGGAGTGTACGAGGACAGGGAGGGGATACGCAGTATTTT. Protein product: CAWSVRGQGGDTQYF.

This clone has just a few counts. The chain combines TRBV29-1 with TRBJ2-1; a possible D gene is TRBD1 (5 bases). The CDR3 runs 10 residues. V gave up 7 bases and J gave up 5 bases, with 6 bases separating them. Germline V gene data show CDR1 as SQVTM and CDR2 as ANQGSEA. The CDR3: CSGGDNEQFF. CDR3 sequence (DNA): TGCAGCGGGGGCGACAATGAGCAGTTCTTC.

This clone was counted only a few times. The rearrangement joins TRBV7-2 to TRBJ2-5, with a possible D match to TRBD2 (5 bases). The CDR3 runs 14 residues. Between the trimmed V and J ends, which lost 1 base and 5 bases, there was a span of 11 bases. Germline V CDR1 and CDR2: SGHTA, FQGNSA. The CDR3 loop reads CASSLVGPGETQYF. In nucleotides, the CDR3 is TGTGCCAGCAGCTTAGTAGGCCCGGGGGAGACCCAGTACTTC. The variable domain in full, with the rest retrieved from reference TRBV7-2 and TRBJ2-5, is GAGVSQSPSNKVTEKGKDVELRCDPISGHTALYWYRQSLGQGLEFLIYFQGNSAPDKSGLPSDRFSAERTGGSVSTLTIQRTQQEDSAVYLCASSLVGPGETQYFGPGTRLLVL.

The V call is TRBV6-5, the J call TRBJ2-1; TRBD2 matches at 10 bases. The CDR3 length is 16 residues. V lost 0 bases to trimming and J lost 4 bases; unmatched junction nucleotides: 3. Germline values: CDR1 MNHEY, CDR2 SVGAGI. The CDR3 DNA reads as TGTGCCAGCAGTTACTCTAAACTAGCGGGATACAATGAGCAGTTCTTC. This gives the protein CASSYSKLAGYNEQFF.

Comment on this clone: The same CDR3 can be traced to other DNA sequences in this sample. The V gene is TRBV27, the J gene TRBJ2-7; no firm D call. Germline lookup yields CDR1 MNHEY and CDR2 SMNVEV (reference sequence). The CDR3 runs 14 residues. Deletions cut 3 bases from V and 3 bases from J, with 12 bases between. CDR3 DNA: TGTGCCAGCAGTTTCCGAGGCAGGATCTACGAGCAGTACTTC. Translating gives CASSFRGRIYEQYF.

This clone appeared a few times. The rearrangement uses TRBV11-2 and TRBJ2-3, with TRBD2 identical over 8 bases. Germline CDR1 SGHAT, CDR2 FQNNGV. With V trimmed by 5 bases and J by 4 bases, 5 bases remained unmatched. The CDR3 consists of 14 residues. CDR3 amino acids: CASSQAGVADTQYF. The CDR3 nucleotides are TGTGCCAGCAGCCAAGCGGGAGTAGCAGATACGCAGTATTTT.

In nucleotides, the CDR3 is TGTGCCAGCAGTTCCGGGACAGGGGGCTACAATGAGCAGTTCTTC. It specifies CASSSGTGGYNEQFF. The chain carries TRBV2 and TRBJ2-1, with TRBD1 matching over 11 bases. This CDR3 region has 15 residues. Germline trimming cut 5 bases from V and 3 bases from J; bases unmatched to any gene: 3. The V gene's germline CDR1 is SNHLY and CDR2 FYNNEI.

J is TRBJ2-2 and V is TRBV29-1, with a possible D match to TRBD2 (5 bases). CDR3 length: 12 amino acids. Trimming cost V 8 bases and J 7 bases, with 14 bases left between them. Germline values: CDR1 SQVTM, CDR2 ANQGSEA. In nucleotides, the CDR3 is TGCAGCACCCTGGACTCCCACGGGGAGCTGTTTTTT. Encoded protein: CSTLDSHGELFF.

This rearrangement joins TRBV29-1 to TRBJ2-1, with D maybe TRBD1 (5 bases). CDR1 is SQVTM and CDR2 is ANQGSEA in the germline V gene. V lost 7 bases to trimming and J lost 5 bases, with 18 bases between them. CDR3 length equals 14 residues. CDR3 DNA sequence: TGCAGCGGGGCAGGGCTAGATTTGCACAATGAGCAGTTCTTC. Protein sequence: CSGAGLDLHNEQFF.

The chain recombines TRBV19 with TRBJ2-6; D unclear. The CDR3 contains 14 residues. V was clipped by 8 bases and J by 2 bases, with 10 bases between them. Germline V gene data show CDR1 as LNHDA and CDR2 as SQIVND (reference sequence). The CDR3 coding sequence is TGTGCCAGTGTTCCAGAGGCTGGGGCCAACGTCCTGACTTTC. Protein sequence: CASVPEAGANVLTF.

The CDR3 reads CASSKTVNTEAFF. CDR3 DNA sequence: TGTGCCAGCAGCAAGACGGTGAACACTGAAGCTTTCTTT. The rearrangement uses TRBV27 and TRBJ1-1; no definite D call. The CDR3 has 13 residues. Germline V gives CDR1 MNHEY, CDR2 SMNVEV (reference sequence). V was trimmed by 6 bases and J by 0 bases, leaving 8 bases between them.

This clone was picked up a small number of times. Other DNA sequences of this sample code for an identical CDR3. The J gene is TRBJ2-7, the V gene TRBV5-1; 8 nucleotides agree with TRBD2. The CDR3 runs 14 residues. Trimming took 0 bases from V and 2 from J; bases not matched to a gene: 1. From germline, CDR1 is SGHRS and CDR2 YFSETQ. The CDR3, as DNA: TGCGCCAGCAGCTTGGCGGGAGGGACCTACGAGCAGTACTTC. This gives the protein CASSLAGGTYEQYF.

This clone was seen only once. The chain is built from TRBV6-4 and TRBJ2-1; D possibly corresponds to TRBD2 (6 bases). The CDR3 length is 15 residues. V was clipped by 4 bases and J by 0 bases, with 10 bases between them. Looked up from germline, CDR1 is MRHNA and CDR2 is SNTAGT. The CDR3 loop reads CASSASGYSYNEQFF. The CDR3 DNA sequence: TGTGCCAGCAGTGCAAGCGGGTACTCCTACAATGAGCAGTTCTTC.